One and the same sample provided the 5 T cell receptor beta chains below, sequenced in a study of T cell responses to AZD1222 COVID-19 vaccine. Method: immunoSEQ multiplex PCR; TCRdb's copy keeps in-frame clones and lacks some. The sample has 150,000 or so clones. The specimen sequenced was peripheral blood. These receptor sequences come from an adult in good health.

J is TRBJ1-2 and V is TRBV28; TRBD1 matches 7 bases. CDR1 MDHEN and CDR2 SYDVKM come from the germline V gene. V lost 4 bases, J lost 5 bases, and 13 bases stayed unmatched. The CDR3 spans 16 residues. CDR3 amino acids: CASSSTGTEARYGYTF. The CDR3 DNA reads as TGTGCCAGCAGTTCGACAGGGACAGAGGCGAGATATGGCTACACCTTC.

The CDR3 region has the DNA TGCGCCAGCAGCTCCCCGGAGGGACGGGCTTTCTTT. It is translated as CASSSPEGRAFF. This chain uses TRBV5-1 with TRBJ1-1; D might be TRBD1 (5 bases). With 3 bases removed from V and 11 bases from J, the gap between germline ends came to 14 bases. This CDR3 contains 12 residues. Germline lookup yields CDR1 SGHRS and CDR2 YFSETQ.

CDR3 amino acids: CASSAGSSNSPLHF. The DNA for the CDR3 is TGTGCCAGCAGCGCAGGGAGTAGCAATTCACCCCTCCACTTT. The gene calls are TRBV9 and TRBJ1-6; perhaps TRBD1 as D (5 bases). The CDR3 spans 14 residues. In germline, CDR1 is SGDLS, CDR2 YYNGEE. The germline V and J ends were trimmed by 3 bases and 7 bases, with 11 bases remaining between them.

The chain employs TRBV12-3 or TRBV12-4 and TRBJ2-3, with D unresolved. Trimming removed 7 bases from V and 3 bases from J, with 5 bases in between. This CDR3 spans 11 amino acids. The CDR3 region is CASTATDTQYF. In DNA form, the CDR3 reads TGTGCCAGCACCGCGACAGATACGCAGTATTTT.

The chain recombines TRBV2 with TRBJ1-2; 7 bases agree with TRBD1. Unmatched junction bases numbered 7, after V lost 8 bases and J lost 4 bases. The CDR3 totals 13 residues. CDR1 is SNHLY, CDR2 FYNNEI, per germline. DNA of the CDR3: TGTGCCAGCTACCGGGACAGAATCTATGGCTACACCTTC. Its translation is CASYRDRIYGYTF.